This T cell receptor beta chain was captured in a study of monozygotic twins with inflammatory bowel disease. A remark on this clonotype: Its specificity is not known.

Study results and limitations: For IBD, no single strong associated signal or clonotype was supported. Sharing of clonotypes with others was lower in IBD patients than in healthy twins, and this was especially so with disease activity. Differences in immunosuppressive treatment may have been a source of added variability in patient repertoires.

No DNA is given; TCRdb re-called the 5' RACE reads and lists each CDR3 protein once. The sample has approximately 210,000 distinct CDR3 sequences. The CDR3 sequence is 14 residues long. The germline V gene has CDR1 DFQATT and CDR2 SNEGSKA (reference sequence). The chain employs TRBV20-1 and TRBJ1-4; lacking DNA, the TRBD1 call made by TCRdb goes unchecked. This TCR came from a human donor with ulcerative colitis or Crohn's disease, or a healthy co-twin of an affected twin (not recorded which). Sequencing was done on a sample of blood. The CDR3 here is CSVQNTGGGEKLFF.